The TCR beta chain under discussion was sequenced for a study of early T cells in non-severe SARS-CoV-2 infection. TCRdb re-analysed the 5' RACE reads in MiXCR, keeping a single row per CDR3 protein. Of 30,000 to 40,000 distinct CDR3 sequences listed, 6% to 7.5% are singletons. The CDR3 has 18 residues. This clonotype was seen at least ten times. The sample in question was whole blood, obtained at baseline. This chain links TRBV21-1 with TRBJ2-5. TRBV21-1 is classified as a pseudogene. The source of this sequence is an adult who was a healthcare worker with PCR-confirmed SARS-CoV-2 infection or an uninfected control (not recorded which). The CDR3 region is CASSKAVPRRQIQETQYF. DNA of the CDR3: TGTGCCAGCAGCAAAGCGGTACCGAGACGGCAAATACAAGAGACCCAGTACTTC.